The 26 T cell receptor beta chains given below trace back to one sample, sequenced in a study of identifying expanded T cells in peripheral blood. The repertoire was sequenced with immunoSEQ multiplex PCR; TCRdb's copy has only in-frame clones and lacks some. Here the sample spans more than 65,000 clones, about 91% being singletons. The sequencing input was blood. The source is a person between 18 and 70 years old in good health.

This sequence joins TRBV4-3 and TRBJ1-1, with D hard to call. V was clipped by 0 bases and J by 0 bases, with 5 bases between them. This CDR3 has 14 residues. Germline loops: CDR1 LGHNA, CDR2 YSLEER. For the CDR3, the DNA is TGCGCCAGCAGCCAAGATGGCATGAACACTGAAGCTTTCTTT. This translates into CASSQDGMNTEAFF.

The rearrangement links TRBV4-1 to TRBJ2-1; D is unresolved. This CDR3 region has 16 residues. V was shortened by 3 bases and J by 3 bases, with 15 bases between the two germline ends. Germline lookup yields CDR1 MGHRA and CDR2 YSYEKL. In DNA form, the CDR3 reads TGCGCCAGCAGCCACCCACCTGGGATCAGCTACAATGAGCAGTTCTTC. It specifies CASSHPPGISYNEQFF.

The chain couples TRBV4-1 to TRBJ1-2; the match to TRBD1 covers 7 bases. Germline-derived CDR1 and CDR2 are MGHRA and YSYEKL. The CDR3 is made up of 18 amino acids. The trim removed 4 bases at V and 1 base at J, leaving 15 bases unmatched. CDR3 coding DNA: TGCGCCAGCAGCCCCTCAGAGGGGGGACAGATCTTTAACTATGGCTACACCTTC. It encodes CASSPSEGGQIFNYGYTF.

J is TRBJ1-1 and V is TRBV29-1; D remains unclear. V was trimmed by 6 bases and J by 1 base, leaving 9 bases between them. Germline CDR1 is SQVTM and CDR2 is ANQGSEA. CDR3 size: 12 residues. This CDR3 reads CSVALQNTEAFF. The CDR3 DNA follows: TGCAGCGTCGCCCTACAGAACACTGAAGCTTTCTTT.

The V gene is TRBV9, the J gene TRBJ2-7; D might be TRBD2 (5 bases). CDR1 is SGDLS and CDR2 is YYNGEE in the germline V gene. Trimming stripped 0 bases from V and 1 base from J, with 11 bases between. This CDR3 contains 15 residues. The CDR3, as DNA: TGTGCCAGCAGCGTAGGGCCCGGGGAATCCTACGAGCAGTACTTC. Protein: CASSVGPGESYEQYF. Together with reference TRBV9 and TRBJ2-7, the CDR3 gives the full variable domain: DSGVTQTPKHLITATGQRVTLRCSPRSGDLSVYWYQQSLDQGLQFLIQYYNGEERAKGNILERFSAQQFPDLHSELNLSSLELGDSALYFCASSVGPGESYEQYFGPGTRLTVT.

The CDR3 reads CASSAGLFGNTIYF. In DNA form, the CDR3 reads TGCGCCAGCAGCGCCGGACTGTTTGGAAACACCATATATTTT. V and J are TRBV10-2 and TRBJ1-3; D uncertain. Trimming stripped 6 bases from V and 3 bases from J, with 12 bases between. CDR1 is WSHSY, CDR2 SAAADI, per germline. CDR3 size: 14 residues.

The CDR3 protein is CASSPGRVSSYEQYF. The CDR3 nucleotides read TGTGCCAGCAGCCCCGGACGGGTGAGCTCCTACGAGCAGTACTTC. The chain is built from TRBV13 and TRBJ2-7; D call uncertain. V was pared by 5 bases and J by 0 bases, with 14 bases between. Germline V gene sequence: CDR1 PRHDT, CDR2 FYEKMQ (reference sequence). This CDR3 has 15 residues.

The sample holds one count of this clone. This chain joins TRBV13 and TRBJ2-1; 12 nucleotides line up with TRBD2. Per germline, CDR1 PRHDT and CDR2 FYEKMQ (reference sequence). This CDR3 is built from 17 residues. V was pared by 5 bases and J by 7 bases, with 12 bases of the junction left unmatched. The CDR3 reads CASSLLPLAGGGNEQFF. CDR3 DNA: TGTGCCAGCAGCCTTCTACCCCTAGCGGGAGGGGGGAATGAGCAGTTCTTC.

This clone was seen a single time. The chain employs TRBV7-2 and TRBJ2-4, with 9 bases fitting TRBD1. Germline lookup yields CDR1 SGHTA and CDR2 FQGNSA. The CDR3 loop spans 15 amino acids. V shed 0 bases and J 6 bases; nucleotides not matched to a gene: 3. Written as DNA, the CDR3 is TGTGCCAGCAGCTTAGCAGGGACAGGGATAAACATTCAGTACTTC. Amino acids: CASSLAGTGINIQYF.

The chain recombines TRBV5-6 with TRBJ1-4; D unclear. V lost 0 bases, J lost 3 bases, and 12 bases lay in between. CDR3 length equals 16 residues. Looked up from germline, CDR1 is SGHDT and CDR2 is YYEEEE. CDR3 protein: CASSLALGRSNEKLFF. DNA for the CDR3: TGTGCCAGCAGCTTGGCTCTGGGCAGGTCTAATGAAAAACTGTTTTTT.

The chain recombines TRBV2 with TRBJ2-6; possibly TRBD2 for D (6 bases). CDR1 is SNHLY and CDR2 is FYNNEI in the germline V gene. The CDR3 runs to 15 residues. V lost 3 bases and J lost 0, with 6 bases in between. CDR3 nucleotides: TGTGCCAGCAGTGAGGAGGGCTCTGGGGCCAACGTCCTGACTTTC. This translates into CASSEEGSGANVLTF.

Concerning this clone itself: A junction boundary mismatches the germline segment, possibly from a read error. The CDR3 region has the DNA TGCAGCGTTGACCGTAGGTCCTTC. Encoded protein: CSVDRRSF. V usage is TRBV29-1 and J usage is TRBJ1-2, with unresolved D. The CDR3 covers 8 residues. Germline V gene data show CDR1 as SQVTM and CDR2 as ANQGSEA.

V usage is TRBV5-1 and J usage is TRBJ2-3; D not resolved. The CDR3 runs to 15 residues. Trimming took 0 bases from V and 2 from J, leaving 10 bases between them. The V gene's germline CDR1 is SGHRS and CDR2 YFSETQ. The CDR3 DNA follows: TGCGCCAGCAGCTTGGAAGGCGGAGACACAGATACGCAGTATTTT. Translating gives CASSLEGGDTDTQYF. The variable domain in full, with the rest retrieved from reference TRBV5-1 and TRBJ2-3, is KAGVTQTPRYLIKTRGQQVTLSCSPISGHRSVSWYQQTPGQGLQFLFEYFSETQRNKGNFPGRFSGRQFSNSRSEMNVSTLELGDSALYLCASSLEGGDTDTQYFGPGTRLTVL.

The rearrangement uses TRBV11-3 and TRBJ1-4, with 8 bases lining up with TRBD1. Trimming removed 8 bases from V and 5 bases from J; junction bases left unmatched: 10. Germline CDR1 and CDR2: SGHNT and YENEEA. The CDR3 contains 15 residues. The CDR3 sequence is CASPSMDRVNEKLFF. The CDR3 DNA follows: TGTGCCAGCCCGAGTATGGACAGGGTAAATGAAAAACTGTTTTTT.

This clone was found once. J is TRBJ2-3 and V is TRBV13, with TRBD1 matching over 8 bases. The J segment lost 0 bases and the V segment lost 4 bases, leaving 3 bases of the junction unmatched. This CDR3 is 15 amino acids long. Germline CDR1 PRHDT, CDR2 FYEKMQ (reference sequence). The CDR3 protein is CASSSGQGSTDTQYF. The CDR3 coding sequence is TGTGCCAGCAGCTCAGGACAGGGTAGCACAGATACGCAGTATTTT.

The gene calls are TRBV15 and TRBJ1-1; 10 nucleotides align to TRBD1. The V and J ends lost 6 bases and 1 base, in that order; junction bases with no gene match: 2. This CDR3 has 14 amino acids. Per the germline V gene, CDR1 is LNHNV and CDR2 is YYDKDF (reference sequence). The CDR3 DNA reads as TGTGCCACCAGTCGGGACAGGGGGAACACTGAAGCTTTCTTT. Encoded protein: CATSRDRGNTEAFF.

J is TRBJ1-5 and V is TRBV27; unclear D gene. The CDR3 runs 15 residues. Germline V lookup: CDR1 MNHEY, CDR2 SMNVEV (reference sequence). V lost 8 bases, J lost 0 bases, and 14 bases lay in between. This CDR3 reads CASGKDGYSNQPQHF. CDR3 DNA sequence: TGTGCCAGCGGTAAGGACGGTTATAGCAATCAGCCCCAGCATTTT.

The CDR3 loop is CASTEREYEQYF. For the CDR3, the DNA is TGTGCCAGCACAGAGAGGGAATACGAGCAGTACTTC. The chain has TRBV6-1 and TRBJ2-7; tentative D call: TRBD2 (5 bases). V lost 7 bases and J lost 4, with 11 bases in between. Germline V gene data show CDR1 as MNHNS and CDR2 as SASEGT. The CDR3 loop spans 12 amino acids.

This sequence joins TRBV4-2 and TRBJ2-1, with D uncertain. The CDR3 length is 14 residues. CDR1 is LGHNA and CDR2 is YNFKEQ in the germline V gene. V lost 1 base, J lost 4 bases, and 8 bases lay in between. DNA for the CDR3: TGTGCCAGCAGCCAAGGACTCCAATACAATGAGCAGTTCTTC. Its protein is CASSQGLQYNEQFF.

The chain joins TRBV7-9 to TRBJ2-7; D not resolved. Germline-derived CDR1 and CDR2 are SEHNR and FQNEAQ (reference sequence). This CDR3 has 11 amino acids. Deletions cut 5 bases from V and 5 bases from J, with 7 bases between. The CDR3 region has the DNA TGTGCCAGCAGCCTTTACAACGAGCAGTACTTC. Its protein product is CASSLYNEQYF.

The V gene is TRBV2, the J gene TRBJ1-2; D gene ambiguous. The V gene's germline CDR1 is SNHLY and CDR2 FYNNEI. The CDR3 runs 15 residues. V was pared by 3 bases and J by 4 bases, with 15 bases between. CDR3 sequence reads: CASSEDGPGSYGYTF. In DNA form, the CDR3 reads TGTGCCAGCAGTGAGGACGGACCTGGGTCCTATGGCTACACCTTC.

The chain employs TRBV18 and TRBJ2-7; D is uncertain. Trimming pared 2 bases from V and 3 bases from J, leaving 11 bases between. This CDR3 region has 14 residues. The germline V gene encodes CDR1 KGHSH and CDR2 LQKENI. For the CDR3, the DNA is TGTGCCAGCTCACCATCGCAGGAGAACTACGAGCAGTACTTC. It yields the protein CASSPSQENYEQYF.

This clone was counted a few times. The chain is built from TRBV18 and TRBJ2-7; TRBD1 is a possible D gene (5 bases). The CDR3 spans 13 residues. The germline V gene has CDR1 KGHSH and CDR2 LQKENI. Trimming took off 3 bases at V and 6 bases at J, with 12 bases between the two ends. The CDR3 region is CASSPPQGSEQYF. DNA for the CDR3: TGTGCCAGCTCACCTCCTCAGGGATCCGAGCAGTACTTC.

The DNA of the CDR3 is TGTGCCAGCACTGAAGCTTTCTTT. Its translation: CASTEAFF. The rearrangement joins TRBV19 to TRBJ1-1; D uncertain. Per the germline V gene, CDR1 is LNHDA and CDR2 is SQIVND (reference sequence). Deletions cut 9 bases from V and 4 bases from J, with 0 bases between. The CDR3 has 8 residues.

This clone was found once. This chain links TRBV5-1 with TRBJ2-3; a weak D match, TRBD2 (6 bases). With 9 bases removed from V and 0 bases from J, the gap between germline ends came to 11 bases. This CDR3 is 13 amino acids long. CDR1 is SGHRS, CDR2 YFSETQ, per germline. The CDR3 region has the DNA TGCGCCACCCGGGACTCGAGCACAGATACGCAGTATTTT. This gives the protein CATRDSSTDTQYF.

The V gene is TRBV7-9, the J gene TRBJ2-5; TRBD2 aligns across 16 bases. The germline V gene encodes CDR1 SEHNR and CDR2 FQNEAQ (reference sequence). The CDR3 is made up of 15 amino acids. V lost 4 bases, J lost 5 bases, and 1 base stayed unmatched. CDR3 DNA: TGTGCCAGCAGCTCGGGACTAGCGGGAGGGGAGACCCAGTACTTC. Translating gives CASSSGLAGGETQYF.